This TCR beta chain was retrieved from a study of T cell responses to AZD1222 COVID-19 vaccine. Findings of the study overall: The reported proportion of spike-specific TCRs targeting unmutated variant regions was nearly half. Clonal diversity may have been underestimated in mostly white British donors.

Recipients boosted at about 4 weeks or about 12 weeks are pooled. A remark on this clone: Its antigen remains unknown.

TCRdb's copy holds only in-frame clones and misses some; the assay was immunoSEQ multiplex PCR. This table holds some 110,000 clones, 88% found once. The CDR3 contains 14 residues. Germline V lookup: CDR1 GTSNPN, CDR2 SVGIG (reference sequence). J lost 2 bases, V lost 2 bases, and 5 bases had no gene match. Sample: peripheral blood, taken 28 days after the second AZD1222 dose. The chain employs TRBV30 and TRBJ2-7; TRBD1 matches at 8 bases. This clonotype was obtained from an adult who received the AZD1222 COVID-19 vaccine. The CDR3 reads CAWSPGQEPYEQYF. In DNA, the CDR3 is TGTGCCTGGAGTCCGGGACAGGAGCCCTACGAGCAGTACTTC. The variable domain in full, with the rest retrieved from reference TRBV30 and TRBJ2-7, is SQTIHQWPATLVQPVGSPLSLECTVEGTSNPNLYWYRQAAGRGLQLLFYSVGIGQISSEVPQNLSASRPQDRQFILSSKKLLLSDSGFYLCAWSPGQEPYEQYFGPGTRLTVT.